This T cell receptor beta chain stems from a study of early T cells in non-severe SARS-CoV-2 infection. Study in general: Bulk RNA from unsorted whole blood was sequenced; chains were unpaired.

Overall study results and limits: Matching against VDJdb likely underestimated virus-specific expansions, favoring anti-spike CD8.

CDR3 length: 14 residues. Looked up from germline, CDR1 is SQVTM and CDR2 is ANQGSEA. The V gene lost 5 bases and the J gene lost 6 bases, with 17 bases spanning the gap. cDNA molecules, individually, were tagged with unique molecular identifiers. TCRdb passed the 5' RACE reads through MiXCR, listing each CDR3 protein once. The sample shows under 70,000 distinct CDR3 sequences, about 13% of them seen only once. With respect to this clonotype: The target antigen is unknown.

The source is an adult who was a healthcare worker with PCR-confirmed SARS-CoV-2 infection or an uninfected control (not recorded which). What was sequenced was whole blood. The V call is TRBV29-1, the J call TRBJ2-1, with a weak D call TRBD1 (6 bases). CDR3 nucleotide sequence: TGCAGCGTTCTGGGACACCCGAGGACCAATGAGCAGTTCTTC. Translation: CSVLGHPRTNEQFF.